This T cell receptor (beta chain) was observed in a study of cytomegalovirus exposure and HLA in healthy donors. Study-level findings and limits: Three CMV-associated chains were confirmed in vitro to be specific for CMV antigens.

The PCR made use of 60 Vbeta and 13 Jbeta primers. Measured with immunoSEQ multiplex PCR; TCRdb has only the in-frame clones, and not every one. The table lists tens of thousands of clones, approximately 84% of them singletons. In regard to this clone: Its target is unknown.

V was shortened by 4 bases and J by 0 bases, with 8 bases between the two germline ends. CDR1 is SGHKS and CDR2 is YYEKEE in the germline V gene (reference sequence). The CDR3 is 13 residues long. This rearrangement joins TRBV5-5 to TRBJ2-7; D uncertain. The sequenced sample consisted of PBMCs. The source is a man aged 18 to 35 in good health and CMV-seronegative. CDR3 in amino acids: CASSPGSSYEQYF. CDR3 bases: TGTGCCAGCAGCCCAGGTTCCTCCTACGAGCAGTACTTC.